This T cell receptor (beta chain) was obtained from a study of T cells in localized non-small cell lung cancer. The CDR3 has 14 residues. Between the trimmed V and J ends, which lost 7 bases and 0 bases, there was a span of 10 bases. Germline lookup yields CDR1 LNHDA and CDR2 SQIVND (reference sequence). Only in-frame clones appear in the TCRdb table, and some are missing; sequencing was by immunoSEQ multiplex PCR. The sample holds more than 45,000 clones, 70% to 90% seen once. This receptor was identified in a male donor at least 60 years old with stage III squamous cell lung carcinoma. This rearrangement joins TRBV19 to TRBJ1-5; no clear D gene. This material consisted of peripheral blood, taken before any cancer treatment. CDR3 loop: CASKTGNSNQPQHF. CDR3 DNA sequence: TGTGCCAGTAAAACGGGGAATAGCAATCAGCCCCAGCATTTT.